This T cell receptor (beta chain) stems from a study of control samples from healthy donors and cancer patients. TCRdb's copy holds only in-frame clones and misses some; the assay was immunoSEQ multiplex PCR. Of 57,000 or so clones in the sample, roughly 89% were seen once. This clone was counted a few times. V shed 1 base and J shed 6 bases, with 16 bases lying between them. The CDR3 is made up of 16 amino acids. Germline V gene data show CDR1 as SGHAT and CDR2 as FQNNGV. The chain employs TRBV11-2 and TRBJ2-1; weak D call: TRBD2 (7 bases). The TCR originated in a man in his 60s with colorectal cancer. Sequencing was done on a sample of PBMCs. The CDR3: CASSLVAGAPGNEQFF. The CDR3 DNA reads TGTGCCAGCAGCTTAGTGGCGGGGGCCCCAGGCAATGAGCAGTTCTTC.